This T cell receptor (beta chain) was profiled in a study of CD8 T cells in Susac syndrome. RNA was extracted with the RNeasy kit, and a quantity of 0.5 to 1 ug was reverse transcribed using random hexamers. Multiplex PCR with immunoSEQ amplified the TCR beta CDR3 across 54 Vbeta and 13 Jbeta. TCRdb itself ran the immunoSEQ multiplex PCR reads through MiXCR, one entry per CDR3 protein. The sample comprises under 150,000 distinct CDR3 sequences, roughly 94% of which are singletons, and 0.25% to 0.3% rests with the top ten. CD8+ and CD4+ T cells from blood underwent TCR beta sequencing, which was carried out in a high-throughput format. Healthy donors acted as controls, with matching for age and sex. Sample: CD8+ T cells from PBMCs. This receptor was identified in a human donor in good health.

The CDR3 spells CAWLQGYEQYF. CDR3 coding DNA: TGTGCCTGGTTACAGGGATACGAGCAGTACTTC. The rearrangement joins TRBV30 to TRBJ2-7; D perhaps matches TRBD1 (6 bases). The CDR3 has 11 residues. V lost 5 bases and J lost 4, with 9 bases in between. Germline CDR1 reads GTSNPN; CDR2 reads SVGIG (reference sequence).